Here is one T cell receptor beta chain with its context. The antigen remains unidentified. The sample contains more than one DNA sequence encoding this CDR3. CDR3 length: 13 amino acids. V was trimmed by 0 bases and J by 5 bases, leaving 6 bases between them. Germline V gene sequence: CDR1 SGHAT, CDR2 FQNNGV. The record originates from a study of shared clonotypes between healthy human individuals. The study, taken as a whole, reports: Across subsets, estimated richness was generally greater for naive than for memory populations.

As processed by the authors: ImmunoSEQ sequences covered only the junction and lacked quality scores; filtering therefore differed. Clones were sequenced by immunoSEQ multiplex PCR, and TCRdb holds only the in-frame ones, with some missing. V and J calls and clone size are as listed in that table; D and trimming were resolved from the DNA. The repertoire holds approximately 2,300,000 clones, with 80% to 95% as singletons. It was into CD45RA+ naive and CD45RA-negative memory subsets that the CD4+ cells were split. The chain has TRBV11-2 and TRBJ2-3; tentatively, D is TRBD1 (6 bases). Sequencing used naive CD4+ T cells from PBMCs. The subset: CD45RA+ positively selected. The receptor was derived from a man aged 18 to 30 in good health. Some clones in this sample may be carry-over from other donors' samples. In DNA form, the CDR3 reads TGTGCCAGCAGCTTAGACAGGGGAGATACGCAGTATTTT. Translated, it gives CASSLDRGDTQYF. The full variable domain, with the rest looked up from reference TRBV11-2 and TRBJ2-3, is EAGVAQSPRYKIIEKRQSVAFWCNPISGHATLYWYQQILGQGPKLLIQFQNNGVVDDSQLPKDRFSAERLKGVDSTLKIQPAKLEDSAVYLCASSLDRGDTQYFGPGTRLTVL.